The TCR beta chain described here comes from a study of patients and donors after allogeneic stem cell transplantation (TCRdb year 2020). A word on this clonotype: What antigen it recognizes has not been identified. No base-level quality is on record; no much larger clone is a single base apart.

Library preparation employed RT-PCR. The run used a NextSeq 550. TCRdb handled the public reads itself, with Q25 trimming in fastp and clone calling in MiXCR, and kept productive beta chains. CDR3 protein sequences are deduplicated, and each keeps its most common genes and DNA. In this sample the table shows approximately 38,000 distinct CDR3 sequences, roughly 30% of which occur a single time. About two thirds of the sample rests with the top ten. The sequence derives from a human donor who was either an allogeneic HSCT recipient or a stem cell or donor lymphocyte infusion donor (not recorded which). It is not recorded whose cells these are; they may come from a transplant donor. The source material was blood, either unsorted or a sorted T cell fraction (not recorded which).

The nucleotides read TGCGCCAGCAGATTAATTGGGGACACTTCGTTCACCGGGGAGCTGTTTTTT. Translated, this gives CASRLIGDTSFTGELFF. The sequence links TRBV4-3 to TRBJ2-2; tentative D gene TRBD1, with 6 bases matching. The germline V gene encodes CDR1 LGHNA and CDR2 YSLEER. Trimming at the junction amounts to 6 bases on V and 4 bases on J, and the germline ends lie 21 bases apart. From the cysteine up to the phenylalanine, the CDR3 has a length of 17 residues. The read is trimmed to its CDR3 DNA, 51 bases read in frame from base 1.